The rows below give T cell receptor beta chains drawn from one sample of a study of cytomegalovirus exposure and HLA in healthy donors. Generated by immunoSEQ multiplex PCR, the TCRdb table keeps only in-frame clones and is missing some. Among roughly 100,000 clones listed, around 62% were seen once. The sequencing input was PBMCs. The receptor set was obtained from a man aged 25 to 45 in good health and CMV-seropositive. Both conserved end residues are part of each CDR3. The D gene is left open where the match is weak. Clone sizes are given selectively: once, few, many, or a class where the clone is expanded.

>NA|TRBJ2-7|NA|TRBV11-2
CASSWGLSSYEQYF
TGTGCCAGCAGCTGGGGACTGAGCTCCTACGAGCAGTACTTC
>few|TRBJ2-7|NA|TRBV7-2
CASSLREYEQYF
TGTGCCAGCAGCTTGAGGGAGTACGAGCAGTACTTC
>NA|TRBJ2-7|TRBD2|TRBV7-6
CASSRGGDYEQYF
TGTGCCAGCAGTCGGGGGGGCGACTACGAGCAGTACTTC
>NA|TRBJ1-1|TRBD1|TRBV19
CASTPIDRAEAFF
TGTGCCAGTACTCCAATAGACAGGGCCGAAGCTTTCTTT
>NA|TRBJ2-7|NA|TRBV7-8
CASSLSWIQGYEQYF
TGTGCCAGCAGCCTAAGTTGGATCCAGGGCTACGAGCAGTACTTC
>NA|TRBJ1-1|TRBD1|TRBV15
CATSSRTGPAEAFF
TGTGCCACCAGCAGCCGGACAGGGCCGGCCGAAGCTTTCTTT
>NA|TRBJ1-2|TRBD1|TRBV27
CASSQQGEIYGYTF
TGTGCCAGCAGTCAACAGGGGGAGATCTATGGCTACACCTTC
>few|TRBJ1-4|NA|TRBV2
CASSVEGGDGEKLFF
TGTGCCAGCAGTGTTGAGGGGGGGGATGGTGAAAAACTGTTTTTT
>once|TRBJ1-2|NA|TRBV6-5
CATGTRKNYGYTF
TGTGCCACCGGGACAAGGAAGAACTATGGCTACACCTTC
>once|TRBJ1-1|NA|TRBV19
CASSIAYGMNTEAFF
TGTGCCAGTAGTATAGCTTACGGTATGAACACTGAAGCTTTCTTT
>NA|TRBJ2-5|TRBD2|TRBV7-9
CASSWGSAGGPRETQYF
TGTGCCAGCAGCTGGGGGTCAGCGGGGGGGCCCAGGGAGACCCAGTACTTC
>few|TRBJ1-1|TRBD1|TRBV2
CASVRGTGSYGEAFF
TGTGCCAGCGTACGGGGGACAGGGTCTTACGGTGAAGCTTTCTTT
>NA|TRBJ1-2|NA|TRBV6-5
CASSEPGRGYTF
TGTGCCAGCAGTGAACCAGGGCGAGGCTACACCTTC
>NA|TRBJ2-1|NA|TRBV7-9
CASSLETNYNEQFF
TGTGCCAGCAGCTTAGAGACTAATTACAATGAGCAGTTCTTC
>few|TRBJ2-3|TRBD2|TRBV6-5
CASSWQTSGGTDTQYF
TGTGCCAGCAGTTGGCAGACTAGCGGGGGGACAGATACGCAGTATTTT
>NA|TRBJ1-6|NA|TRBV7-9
CASSLGSGSGSPLHF
TGTGCCAGCAGCTTAGGGAGTGGGTCGGGGTCACCCCTCCACTTT
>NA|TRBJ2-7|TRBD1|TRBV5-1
CASSRFEGQGAGEQYF
TGCGCCAGCAGCCGCTTCGAGGGACAGGGGGCAGGAGAGCAGTACTTC
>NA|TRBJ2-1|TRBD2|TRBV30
CAWSLSGGLYNEQFF
TGTGCCTGGAGCCTTAGCGGGGGACTCTACAATGAGCAGTTCTTC
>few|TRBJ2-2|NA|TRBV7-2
CASSSEAGELFF
TGTGCCAGCAGCTCGGAGGCCGGGGAGCTGTTTTTT
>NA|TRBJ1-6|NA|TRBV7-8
CASSALLAPLHF
TGTGCCAGCAGCGCCTTATTAGCACCCCTCCACTTT
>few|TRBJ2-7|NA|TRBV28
CASRGPFGSYEQYF
TGTGCCAGCAGGGGGCCTTTCGGGAGCTACGAGCAGTACTTC
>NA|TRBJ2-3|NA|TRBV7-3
CASSLISQDTQYF
TGTGCCAGCAGCTTAATTTCACAGGATACGCAGTATTTT
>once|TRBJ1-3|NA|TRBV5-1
CASSGGSGNTIYF
TGCGCCAGCAGTGGAGGGTCTGGAAACACCATATATTTT
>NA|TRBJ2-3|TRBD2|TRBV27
CASSLAGGLDTQYF
TGTGCCAGCAGTCTAGCGGGGGGGCTAGATACGCAGTATTTT
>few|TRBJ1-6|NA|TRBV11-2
CASSLAGNSPLHF
TGTGCCAGCAGCTTAGCCGGGAATTCACCCCTCCACTTT
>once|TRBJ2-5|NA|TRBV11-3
CASSLGVQETQYF
TGTGCCAGCAGCTTAGGCGTCCAAGAGACCCAGTACTTC